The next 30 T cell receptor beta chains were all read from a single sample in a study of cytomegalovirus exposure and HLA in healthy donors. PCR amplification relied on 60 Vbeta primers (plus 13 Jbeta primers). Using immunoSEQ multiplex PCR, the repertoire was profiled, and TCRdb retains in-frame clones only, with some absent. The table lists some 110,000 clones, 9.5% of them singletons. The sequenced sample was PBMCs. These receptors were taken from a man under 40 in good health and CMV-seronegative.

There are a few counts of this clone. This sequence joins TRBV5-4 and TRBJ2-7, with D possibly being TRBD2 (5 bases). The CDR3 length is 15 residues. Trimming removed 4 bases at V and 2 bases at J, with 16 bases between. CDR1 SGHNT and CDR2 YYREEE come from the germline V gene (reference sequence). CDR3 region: CASSIPGGLTYEQYF. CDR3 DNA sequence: TGTGCCAGCAGCATCCCGGGCGGGTTAACCTACGAGCAGTACTTC. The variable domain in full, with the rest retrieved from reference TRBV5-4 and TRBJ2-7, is ETGVTQSPTHLIKTRGQQVTLRCSSQSGHNTVSWYQQALGQGPQFIFQYYREEENGRGNFPPRFSGLQFPNYSSELNVNALELDDSALYLCASSIPGGLTYEQYFGPGTRLTVT.

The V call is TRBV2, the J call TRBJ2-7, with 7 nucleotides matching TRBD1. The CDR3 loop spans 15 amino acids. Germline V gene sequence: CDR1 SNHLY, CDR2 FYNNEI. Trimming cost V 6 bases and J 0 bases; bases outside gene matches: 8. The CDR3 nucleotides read TGTGCCAGCAGAACAGGGGCGGCGGGCTCCTACGAGCAGTACTTC. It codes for CASRTGAAGSYEQYF.

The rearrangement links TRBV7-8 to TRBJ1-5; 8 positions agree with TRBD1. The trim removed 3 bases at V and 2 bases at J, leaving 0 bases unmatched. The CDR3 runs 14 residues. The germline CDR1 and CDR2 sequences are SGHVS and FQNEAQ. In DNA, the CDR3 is TGTGCCAGCAGCTTGACAGGGGGCAATCAGCCCCAGCATTTT. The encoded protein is CASSLTGGNQPQHF.

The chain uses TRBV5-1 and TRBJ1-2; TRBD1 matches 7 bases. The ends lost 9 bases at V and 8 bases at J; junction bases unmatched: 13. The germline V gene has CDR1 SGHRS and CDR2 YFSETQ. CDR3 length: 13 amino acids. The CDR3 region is CATDERGLWGYTF. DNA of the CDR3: TGCGCCACCGACGAAAGGGGGCTTTGGGGCTACACCTTC.

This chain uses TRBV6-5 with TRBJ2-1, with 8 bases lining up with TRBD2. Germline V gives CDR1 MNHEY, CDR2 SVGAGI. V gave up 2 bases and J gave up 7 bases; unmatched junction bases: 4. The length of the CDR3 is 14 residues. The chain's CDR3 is CASSYIRGGNEQFF. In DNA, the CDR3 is TGTGCCAGCAGTTACATACGGGGGGGGAATGAGCAGTTCTTC.

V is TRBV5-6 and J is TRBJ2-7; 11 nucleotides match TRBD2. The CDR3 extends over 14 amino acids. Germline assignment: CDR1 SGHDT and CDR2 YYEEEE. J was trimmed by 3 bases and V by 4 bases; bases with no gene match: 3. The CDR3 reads CASSPGLADYEQYF. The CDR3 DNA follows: TGTGCCAGCAGCCCGGGACTAGCGGACTACGAGCAGTACTTC.

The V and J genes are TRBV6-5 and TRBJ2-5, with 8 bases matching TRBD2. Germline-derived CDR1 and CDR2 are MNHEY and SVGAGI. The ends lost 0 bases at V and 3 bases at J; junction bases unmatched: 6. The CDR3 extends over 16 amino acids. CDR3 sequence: CASSYSRRGGKETQYF. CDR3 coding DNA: TGTGCCAGCAGTTACTCGAGACGGGGGGGCAAAGAGACCCAGTACTTC.

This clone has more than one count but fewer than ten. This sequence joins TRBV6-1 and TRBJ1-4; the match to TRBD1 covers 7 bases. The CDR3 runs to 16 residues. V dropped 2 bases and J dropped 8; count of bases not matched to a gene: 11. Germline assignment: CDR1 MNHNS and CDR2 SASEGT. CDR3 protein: CASSEPDRALREKLFF. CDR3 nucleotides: TGTGCCAGCAGTGAACCAGACAGGGCGCTTCGAGAAAAACTGTTTTTT.

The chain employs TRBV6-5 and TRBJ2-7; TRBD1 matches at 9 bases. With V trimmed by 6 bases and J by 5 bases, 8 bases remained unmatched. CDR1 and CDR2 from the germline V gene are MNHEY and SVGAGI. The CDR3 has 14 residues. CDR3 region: CASRIQGAIDEQYF. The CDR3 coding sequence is TGTGCCAGCAGAATACAGGGGGCTATCGACGAGCAGTACTTC.

The CDR3 coding sequence is TGTGCCAGCAGTGAACCGACTAGCGGGGCGTACAATGAGCAGTTCTTC. The encoded protein is CASSEPTSGAYNEQFF. The chain employs TRBV6-1 and TRBJ2-1, with 11 bases identical to TRBD2. V lost 2 bases, J lost 4 bases, and 4 bases stayed unmatched. The CDR3 consists of 16 residues. Germline V gene lookup returns CDR1 MNHNS and CDR2 SASEGT.

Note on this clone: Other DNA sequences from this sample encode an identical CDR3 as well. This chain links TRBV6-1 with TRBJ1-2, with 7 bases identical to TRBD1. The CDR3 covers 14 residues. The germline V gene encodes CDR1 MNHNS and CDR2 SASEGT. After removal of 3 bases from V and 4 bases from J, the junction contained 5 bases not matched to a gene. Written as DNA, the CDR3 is TGTGCCAGCAGTGAGGACAGGCGGTCCTATGGCTACACCTTC. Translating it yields CASSEDRRSYGYTF.

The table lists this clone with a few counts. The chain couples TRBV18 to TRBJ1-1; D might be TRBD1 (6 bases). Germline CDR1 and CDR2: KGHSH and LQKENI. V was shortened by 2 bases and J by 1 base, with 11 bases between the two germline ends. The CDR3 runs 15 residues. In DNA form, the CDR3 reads TGTGCCAGCTCACCATCTCGACAGGCGAACACTGAAGCTTTCTTT. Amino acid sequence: CASSPSRQANTEAFF.

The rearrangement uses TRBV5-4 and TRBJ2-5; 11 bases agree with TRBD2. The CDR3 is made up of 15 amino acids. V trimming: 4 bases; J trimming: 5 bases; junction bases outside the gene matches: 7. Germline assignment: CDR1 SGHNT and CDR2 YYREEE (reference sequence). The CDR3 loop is CASSPGLAETETQYF. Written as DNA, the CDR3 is TGTGCCAGCAGCCCGGGACTAGCGGAAACGGAGACCCAGTACTTC.

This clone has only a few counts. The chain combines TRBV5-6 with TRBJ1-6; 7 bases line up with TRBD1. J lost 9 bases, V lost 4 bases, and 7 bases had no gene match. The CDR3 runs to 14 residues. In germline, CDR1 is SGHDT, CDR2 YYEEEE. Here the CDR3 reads CASSGGQPSSPLHF. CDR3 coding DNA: TGTGCCAGCAGCGGGGGACAGCCGAGTTCACCCCTCCACTTT. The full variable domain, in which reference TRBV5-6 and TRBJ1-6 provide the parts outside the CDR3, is DAGVTQSPTHLIKTRGQQVTLRCSPKSGHDTVSWYQQALGQGPQFIFQYYEEEERQRGNFPDRFSGHQFPNYSSELNVNALLLGDSALYLCASSGGQPSSPLHFGNGTRLTVT.

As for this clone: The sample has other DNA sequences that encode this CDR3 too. This CDR3 reads CASSLGQGAYEQYF. In DNA, the CDR3 is TGCGCCAGCAGCTTGGGCCAGGGGGCGTACGAGCAGTACTTC. This chain connects TRBV5-1 to TRBJ2-7; 8 bases match TRBD1. CDR1 SGHRS and CDR2 YFSETQ come from the germline V gene. The V and J ends lost 0 bases and 4 bases, in that order; junction bases with no gene match: 3. The CDR3 is made up of 14 amino acids.

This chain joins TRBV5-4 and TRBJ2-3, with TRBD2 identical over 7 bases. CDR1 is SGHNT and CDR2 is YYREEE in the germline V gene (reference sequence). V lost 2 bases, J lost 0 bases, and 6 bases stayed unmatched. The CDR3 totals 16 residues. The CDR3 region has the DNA TGTGCCAGCAGCTTAAGGTGGGGGGGGAGCACAGATACGCAGTATTTT. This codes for CASSLRWGGSTDTQYF.

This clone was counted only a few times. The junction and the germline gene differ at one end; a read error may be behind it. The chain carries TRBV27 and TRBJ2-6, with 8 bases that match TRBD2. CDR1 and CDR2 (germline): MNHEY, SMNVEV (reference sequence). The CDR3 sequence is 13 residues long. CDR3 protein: CASRIAGGNVLTF. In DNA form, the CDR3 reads TGTGCCAGCAGAATTGCGGGGGGCAACGTCCTGACTTTC.

CDR3 protein: CAWRVLDRMGKEAFF. CDR3 DNA sequence: TGTGCCTGGAGGGTGCTGGACAGAATGGGAAAGGAAGCTTTCTTT. The gene calls are TRBV30 and TRBJ1-1; D possibly corresponds to TRBD1 (6 bases). Deletions cut 3 bases from V and 8 bases from J, with 22 bases between. In germline, CDR1 is GTSNPN, CDR2 SVGIG (reference sequence). The CDR3 is made up of 15 amino acids.

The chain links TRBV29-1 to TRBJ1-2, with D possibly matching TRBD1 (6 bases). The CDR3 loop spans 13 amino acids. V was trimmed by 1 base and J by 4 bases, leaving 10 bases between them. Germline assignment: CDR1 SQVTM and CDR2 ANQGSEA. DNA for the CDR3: TGCAGCGTTGAAGGGGCAGGGGCCTATGGCTACACCTTC. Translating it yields CSVEGAGAYGYTF.

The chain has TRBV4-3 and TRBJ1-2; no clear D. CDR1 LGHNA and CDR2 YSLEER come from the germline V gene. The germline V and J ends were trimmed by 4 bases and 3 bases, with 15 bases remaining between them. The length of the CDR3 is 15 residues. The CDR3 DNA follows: TGCGCCAGCAGCCCCTACCCAAGCCGGGACTATGGCTACACCTTC. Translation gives CASSPYPSRDYGYTF.

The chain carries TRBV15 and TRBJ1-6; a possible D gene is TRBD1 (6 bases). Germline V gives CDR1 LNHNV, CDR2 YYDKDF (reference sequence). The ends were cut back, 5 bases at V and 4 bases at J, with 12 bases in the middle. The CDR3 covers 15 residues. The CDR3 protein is CATSWQTGYNSPLHF. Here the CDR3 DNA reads TGTGCCACCAGCTGGCAGACAGGATATAATTCACCCCTCCACTTT. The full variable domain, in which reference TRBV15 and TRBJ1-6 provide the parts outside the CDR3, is DAMVIQNPRYQVTQFGKPVTLSCSQTLNHNVMYWYQQKSSQAPKLLFHYYDKDFNNEADTPDNFQSRRPNTSFCFLDIRSPGLGDTAMYLCATSWQTGYNSPLHFGNGTRLTVT.

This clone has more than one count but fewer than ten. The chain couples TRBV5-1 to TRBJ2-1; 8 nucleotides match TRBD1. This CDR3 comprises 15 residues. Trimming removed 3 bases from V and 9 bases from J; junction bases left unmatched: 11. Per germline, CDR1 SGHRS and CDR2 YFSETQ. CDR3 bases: TGCGCCAGCAGCTCTGGACAGGGCTGGTCGGGTGAGCAGTTCTTC. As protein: CASSSGQGWSGEQFF.

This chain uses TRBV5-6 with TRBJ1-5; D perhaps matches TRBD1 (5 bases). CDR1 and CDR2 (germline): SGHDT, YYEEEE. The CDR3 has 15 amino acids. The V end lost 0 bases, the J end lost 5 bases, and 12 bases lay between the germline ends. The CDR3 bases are TGTGCCAGCAGCTTGGGGTGGGGCAGGGATCAGCCCCAGCATTTT. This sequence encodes CASSLGWGRDQPQHF. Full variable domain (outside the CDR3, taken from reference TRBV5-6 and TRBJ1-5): DAGVTQSPTHLIKTRGQQVTLRCSPKSGHDTVSWYQQALGQGPQFIFQYYEEEERQRGNFPDRFSGHQFPNYSSELNVNALLLGDSALYLCASSLGWGRDQPQHFGDGTRLSIL.

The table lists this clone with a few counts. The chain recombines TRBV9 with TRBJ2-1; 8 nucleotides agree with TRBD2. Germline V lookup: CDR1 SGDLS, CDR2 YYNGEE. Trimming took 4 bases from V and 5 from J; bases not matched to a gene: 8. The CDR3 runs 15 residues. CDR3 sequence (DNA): TGTGCCAGCAGCCCCTTGGGGACTAGGGACAATGAGCAGTTCTTC. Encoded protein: CASSPLGTRDNEQFF.

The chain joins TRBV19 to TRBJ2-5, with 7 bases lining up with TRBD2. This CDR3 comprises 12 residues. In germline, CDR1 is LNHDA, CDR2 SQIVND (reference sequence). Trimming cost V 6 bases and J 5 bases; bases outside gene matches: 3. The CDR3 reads CASRRGSETQYF. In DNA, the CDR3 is TGTGCCAGTAGACGCGGGAGTGAGACCCAGTACTTC.

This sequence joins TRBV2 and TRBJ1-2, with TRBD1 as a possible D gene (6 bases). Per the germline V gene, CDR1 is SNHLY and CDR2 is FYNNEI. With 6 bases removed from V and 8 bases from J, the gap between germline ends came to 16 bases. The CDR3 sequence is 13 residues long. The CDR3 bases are TGTGCCAGCAGGGACACAGGGTTTGGAGGCTACACCTTC. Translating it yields CASRDTGFGGYTF.

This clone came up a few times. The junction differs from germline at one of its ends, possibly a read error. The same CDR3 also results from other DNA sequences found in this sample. Written as DNA, the CDR3 is TGTGCCAGCAGCTTGGACAGGGCATACGAGAAGTACTTT. Its translation: CASSLDRAYEKYF. The J gene is TRBJ2-7, the V gene TRBV7-8; 8 positions match TRBD1. The CDR3 loop spans 13 amino acids. Germline CDR1 is SGHVS and CDR2 is FQNEAQ.

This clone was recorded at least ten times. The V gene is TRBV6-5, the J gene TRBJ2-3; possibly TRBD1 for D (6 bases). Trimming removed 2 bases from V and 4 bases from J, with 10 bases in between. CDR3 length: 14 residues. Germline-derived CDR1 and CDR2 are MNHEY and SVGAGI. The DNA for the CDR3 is TGTGCCAGCAGTTACAAGACAGGTTCAGATACGCAGTATTTT. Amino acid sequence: CASSYKTGSDTQYF.

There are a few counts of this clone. The CDR3 DNA is TGTGCCAGCAGTTATCAGACAGACTACACTGAAGCTTTCTTT. This translates into CASSYQTDYTEAFF. The chain combines TRBV6-5 with TRBJ1-1, with D possibly matching TRBD1 (5 bases). This CDR3 has 14 amino acids. Germline V CDR1 and CDR2: MNHEY, SVGAGI. V was clipped by 3 bases and J by 3 bases, with 11 bases between them.

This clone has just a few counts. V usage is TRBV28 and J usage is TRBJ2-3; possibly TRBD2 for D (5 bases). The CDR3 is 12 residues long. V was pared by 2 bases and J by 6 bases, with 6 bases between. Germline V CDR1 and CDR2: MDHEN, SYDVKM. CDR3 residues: CASSLPGDTQYF. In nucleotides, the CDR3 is TGTGCCAGCAGTTTACCGGGGGATACGCAGTATTTT.